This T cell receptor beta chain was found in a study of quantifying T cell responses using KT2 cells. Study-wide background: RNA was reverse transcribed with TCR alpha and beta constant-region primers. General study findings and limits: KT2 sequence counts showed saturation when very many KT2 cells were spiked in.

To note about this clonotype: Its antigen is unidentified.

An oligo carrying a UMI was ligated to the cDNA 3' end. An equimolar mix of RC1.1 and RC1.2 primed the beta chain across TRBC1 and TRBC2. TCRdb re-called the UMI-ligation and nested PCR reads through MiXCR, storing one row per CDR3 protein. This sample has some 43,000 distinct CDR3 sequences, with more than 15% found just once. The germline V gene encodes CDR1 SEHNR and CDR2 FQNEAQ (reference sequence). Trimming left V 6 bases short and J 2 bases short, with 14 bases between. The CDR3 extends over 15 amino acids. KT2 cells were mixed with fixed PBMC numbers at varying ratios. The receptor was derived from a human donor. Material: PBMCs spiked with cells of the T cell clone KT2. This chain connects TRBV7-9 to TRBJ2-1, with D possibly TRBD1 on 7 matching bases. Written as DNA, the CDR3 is TGTGCCAGCAGGCCCCAGGGGGGTGCCTACAATGAGCAGTTCTTC. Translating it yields CASRPQGGAYNEQFF.